This T cell receptor (beta chain) was documented in a study of OX40 agonist ivuxolimab in advanced cancers. At the level of the study: A diagnosis of hepatocellular carcinoma, melanoma, renal cell or head and neck cancer was present in dose-escalation patients.

CDR3 length: 15 residues. Germline-derived CDR1 and CDR2 are LNHNV and YYDKDF (reference sequence). Trimming took off 5 bases at V and 4 bases at J, with 15 bases between the two ends. On this clone: As yet, its antigen is unknown.

Using immunoSEQ multiplex PCR, the repertoire was profiled, and TCRdb retains in-frame clones only, with some absent. The data contain around 20,000 clones, roughly 70% of them singletons. Points from the study as a whole: Within 6 weeks, CD4+ and CD8+ blood T cells expanded clonally at 0.1 to 3.0 mg/kg.

The receptor was derived from an adult with an advanced solid tumor such as melanoma, head and neck, liver or kidney cancer. The chain recombines TRBV15 with TRBJ2-1; no clear D gene. The sample here was CD4+ or CD8+ T cells sorted from blood, taken in a trial of the OX40 agonist ivuxolimab. CDR3 DNA sequence: TGTGCCACCAGCGATGCGGCAGAACCATACAATGAGCAGTTCTTC. Encoded protein: CATSDAAEPYNEQFF.